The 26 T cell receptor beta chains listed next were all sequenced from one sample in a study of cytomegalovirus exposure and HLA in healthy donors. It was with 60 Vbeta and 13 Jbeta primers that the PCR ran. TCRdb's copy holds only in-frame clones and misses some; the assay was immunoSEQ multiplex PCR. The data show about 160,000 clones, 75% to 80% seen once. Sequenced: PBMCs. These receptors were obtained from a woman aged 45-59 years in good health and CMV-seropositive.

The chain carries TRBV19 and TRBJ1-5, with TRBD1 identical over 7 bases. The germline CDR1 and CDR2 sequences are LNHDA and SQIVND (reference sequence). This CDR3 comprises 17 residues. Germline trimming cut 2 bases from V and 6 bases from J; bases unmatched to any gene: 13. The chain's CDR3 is CASSIRVARGSRQPQHF. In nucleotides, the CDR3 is TGTGCCAGTAGTATACGAGTTGCCAGGGGGTCTCGTCAGCCCCAGCATTTT.

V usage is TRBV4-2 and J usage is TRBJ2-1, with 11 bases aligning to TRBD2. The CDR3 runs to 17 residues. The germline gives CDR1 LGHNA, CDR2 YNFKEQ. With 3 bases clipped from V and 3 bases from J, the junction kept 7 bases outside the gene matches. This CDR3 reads CASSQEHGTSGYNEQFF. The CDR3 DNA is TGTGCCAGCAGCCAGGAGCACGGGACTAGCGGCTACAATGAGCAGTTCTTC.

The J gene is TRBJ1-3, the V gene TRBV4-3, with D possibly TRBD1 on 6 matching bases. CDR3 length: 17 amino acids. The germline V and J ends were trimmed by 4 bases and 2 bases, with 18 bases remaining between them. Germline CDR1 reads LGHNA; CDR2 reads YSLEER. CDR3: CASSRNWGGGTGNTIYF. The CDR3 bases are TGCGCCAGCAGCCGGAACTGGGGAGGGGGGACTGGAAACACCATATATTTT.

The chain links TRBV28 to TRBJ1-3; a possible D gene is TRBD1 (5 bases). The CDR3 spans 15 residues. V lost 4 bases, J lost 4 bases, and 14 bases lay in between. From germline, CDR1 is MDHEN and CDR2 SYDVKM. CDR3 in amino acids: CASSSPAGTGNTIYF. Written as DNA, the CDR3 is TGTGCCAGCAGTTCCCCCGCGGGGACGGGAAACACCATATATTTT.

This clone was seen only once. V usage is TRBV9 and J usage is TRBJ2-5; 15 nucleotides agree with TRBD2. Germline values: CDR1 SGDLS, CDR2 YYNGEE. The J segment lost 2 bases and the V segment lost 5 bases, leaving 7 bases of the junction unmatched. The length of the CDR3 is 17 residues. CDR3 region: CASSGGLAGGRQETQYF. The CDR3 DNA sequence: TGTGCCAGCAGTGGGGGACTAGCGGGAGGAAGGCAAGAGACCCAGTACTTC.

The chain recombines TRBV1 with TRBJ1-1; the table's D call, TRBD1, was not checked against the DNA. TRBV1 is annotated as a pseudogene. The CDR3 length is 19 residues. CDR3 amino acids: CTSSQALGTVGPMNTEAFF. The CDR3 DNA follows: TGCACCAGCAGCCAAGCCCTTGGGACAGTCGGCCCCATGAACACTGAAGCTTTCTTT.

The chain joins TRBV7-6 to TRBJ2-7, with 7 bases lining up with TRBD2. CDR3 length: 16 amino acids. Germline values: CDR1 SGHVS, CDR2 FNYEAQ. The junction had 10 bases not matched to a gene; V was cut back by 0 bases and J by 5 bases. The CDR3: CASSLAQAGVENEQYF. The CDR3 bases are TGTGCCAGCAGCTTAGCCCAGGCGGGAGTAGAGAACGAGCAGTACTTC.

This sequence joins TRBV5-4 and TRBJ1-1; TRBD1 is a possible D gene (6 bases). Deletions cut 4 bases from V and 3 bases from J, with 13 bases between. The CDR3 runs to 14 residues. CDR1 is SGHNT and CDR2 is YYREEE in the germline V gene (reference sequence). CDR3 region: CASSRPSGDTEAFF. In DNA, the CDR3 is TGTGCCAGCAGCCGTCCTTCAGGGGACACTGAAGCTTTCTTT.

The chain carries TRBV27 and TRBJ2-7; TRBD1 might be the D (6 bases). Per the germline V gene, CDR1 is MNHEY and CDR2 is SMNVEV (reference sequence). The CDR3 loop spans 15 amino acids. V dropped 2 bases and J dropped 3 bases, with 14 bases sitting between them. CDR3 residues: CASSLGQGHFYEQYF. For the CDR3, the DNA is TGTGCCAGCAGTTTAGGTCAGGGGCACTTCTACGAGCAGTACTTC.

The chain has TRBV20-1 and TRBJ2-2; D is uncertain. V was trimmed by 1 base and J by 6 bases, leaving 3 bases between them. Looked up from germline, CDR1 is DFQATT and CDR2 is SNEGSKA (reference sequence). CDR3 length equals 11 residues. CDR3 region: CSARASGELFF. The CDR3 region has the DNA TGCAGTGCTAGAGCATCCGGGGAGCTGTTTTTT.

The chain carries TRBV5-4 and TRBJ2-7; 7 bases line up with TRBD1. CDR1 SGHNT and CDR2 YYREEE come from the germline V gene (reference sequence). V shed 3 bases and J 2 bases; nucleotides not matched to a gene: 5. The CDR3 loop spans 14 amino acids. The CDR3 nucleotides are TGTGCCAGCAGCTCCCAGACAGGGACCTACGAGCAGTACTTC. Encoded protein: CASSSQTGTYEQYF.

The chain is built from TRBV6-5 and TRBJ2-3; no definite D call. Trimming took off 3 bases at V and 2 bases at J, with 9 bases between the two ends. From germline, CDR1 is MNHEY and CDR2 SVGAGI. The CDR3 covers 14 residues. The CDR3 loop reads CASSYSPFTDTQYF. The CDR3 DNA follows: TGTGCCAGCAGTTATAGTCCGTTCACAGATACGCAGTATTTT.

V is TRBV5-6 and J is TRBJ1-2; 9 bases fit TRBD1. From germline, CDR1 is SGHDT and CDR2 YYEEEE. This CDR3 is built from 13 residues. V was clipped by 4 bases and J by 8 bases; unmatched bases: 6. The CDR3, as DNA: TGTGCCAGCAGCCCAACAGGGGGCGTCGGCTACACCTTC. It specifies CASSPTGGVGYTF. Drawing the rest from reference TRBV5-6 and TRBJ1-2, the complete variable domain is DAGVTQSPTHLIKTRGQQVTLRCSPKSGHDTVSWYQQALGQGPQFIFQYYEEEERQRGNFPDRFSGHQFPNYSSELNVNALLLGDSALYLCASSPTGGVGYTFGSGTRLTVV.

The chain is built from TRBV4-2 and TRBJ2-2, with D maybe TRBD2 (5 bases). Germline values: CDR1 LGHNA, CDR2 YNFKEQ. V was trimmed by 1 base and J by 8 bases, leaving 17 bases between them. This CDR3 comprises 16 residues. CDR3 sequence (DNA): TGTGCCAGCAGCCAAGTCGTGGGAGTCCCGAGGGGGGAGCTGTTTTTT. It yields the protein CASSQVVGVPRGELFF.

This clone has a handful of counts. The CDR3 protein is CASSKTGAGQGNEQYF. The CDR3 bases are TGTGCCAGCAGCAAAACAGGGGCGGGACAGGGGAACGAGCAGTACTTC. The chain is built from TRBV11-2 and TRBJ2-7, with 10 bases identical to TRBD1. Per germline, CDR1 SGHAT and CDR2 FQNNGV. The length of the CDR3 is 16 residues. The ends lost 5 bases at V and 5 bases at J; junction bases unmatched: 12. Complete variable domain (other parts from reference TRBV11-2 and TRBJ2-7): EAGVAQSPRYKIIEKRQSVAFWCNPISGHATLYWYQQILGQGPKLLIQFQNNGVVDDSQLPKDRFSAERLKGVDSTLKIQPAKLEDSAVYLCASSKTGAGQGNEQYFGPGTRLTVT.

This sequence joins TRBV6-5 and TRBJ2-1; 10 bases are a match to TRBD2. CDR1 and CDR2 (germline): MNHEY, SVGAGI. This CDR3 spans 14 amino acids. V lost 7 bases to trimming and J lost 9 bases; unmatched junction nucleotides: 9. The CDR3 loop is CASTPPAGGGEQFF. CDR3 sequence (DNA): TGTGCCAGCACACCCCCAGCGGGGGGGGGTGAGCAGTTCTTC.

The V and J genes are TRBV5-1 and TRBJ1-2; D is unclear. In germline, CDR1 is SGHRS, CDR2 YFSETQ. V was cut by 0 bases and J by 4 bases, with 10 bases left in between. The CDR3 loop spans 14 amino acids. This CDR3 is CASSLDRVPYGYTF. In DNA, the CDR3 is TGCGCCAGCAGCTTGGATCGGGTGCCCTATGGCTACACCTTC.

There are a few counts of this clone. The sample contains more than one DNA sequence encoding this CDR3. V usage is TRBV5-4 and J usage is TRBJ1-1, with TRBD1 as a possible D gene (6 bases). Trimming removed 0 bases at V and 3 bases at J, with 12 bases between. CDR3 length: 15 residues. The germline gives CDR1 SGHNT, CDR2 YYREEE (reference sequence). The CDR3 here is CASSLAGELDTEAFF. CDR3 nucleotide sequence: TGTGCCAGCAGCTTGGCAGGGGAGTTGGACACTGAAGCTTTCTTT.

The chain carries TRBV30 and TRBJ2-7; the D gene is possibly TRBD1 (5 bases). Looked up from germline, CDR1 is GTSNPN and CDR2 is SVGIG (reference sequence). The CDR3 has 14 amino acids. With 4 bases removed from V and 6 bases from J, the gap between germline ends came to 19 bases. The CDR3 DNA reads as TGTGCCTGGAATAGGGGTAGTTCGGAAGGCGAGCAGTACTTC. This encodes CAWNRGSSEGEQYF.

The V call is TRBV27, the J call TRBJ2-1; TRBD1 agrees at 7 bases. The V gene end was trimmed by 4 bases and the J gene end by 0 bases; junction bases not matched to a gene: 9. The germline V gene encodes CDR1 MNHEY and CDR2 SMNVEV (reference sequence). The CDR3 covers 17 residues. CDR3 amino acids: CASSSPKGAFSYNEQFF. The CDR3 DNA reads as TGTGCCAGCAGTTCCCCAAAGGGGGCCTTCTCCTACAATGAGCAGTTCTTC.

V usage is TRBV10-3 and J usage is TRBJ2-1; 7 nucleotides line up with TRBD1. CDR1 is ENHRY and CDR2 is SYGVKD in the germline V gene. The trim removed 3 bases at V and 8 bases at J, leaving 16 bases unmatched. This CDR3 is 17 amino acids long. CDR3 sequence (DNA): TGTGCCATCAGTGATGCCGCAGGGGGTGGCAAGATCGATGAGCAGTTCTTC. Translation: CAISDAAGGGKIDEQFF.

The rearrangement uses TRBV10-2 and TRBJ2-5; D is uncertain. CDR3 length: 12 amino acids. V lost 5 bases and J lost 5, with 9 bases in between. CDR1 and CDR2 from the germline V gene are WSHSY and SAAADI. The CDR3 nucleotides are TGCGCCAGCAGTAGCAACGGGGAGACCCAGTACTTC. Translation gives CASSSNGETQYF.

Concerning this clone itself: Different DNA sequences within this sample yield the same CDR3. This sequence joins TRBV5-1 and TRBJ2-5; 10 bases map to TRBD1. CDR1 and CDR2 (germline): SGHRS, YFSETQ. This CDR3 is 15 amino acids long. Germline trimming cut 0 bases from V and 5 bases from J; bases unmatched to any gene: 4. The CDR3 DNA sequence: TGCGCCAGCAGCTTGGCGGGGACAGGGGACGAGACCCAGTACTTC. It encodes CASSLAGTGDETQYF. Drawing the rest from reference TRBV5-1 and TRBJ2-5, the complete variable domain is KAGVTQTPRYLIKTRGQQVTLSCSPISGHRSVSWYQQTPGQGLQFLFEYFSETQRNKGNFPGRFSGRQFSNSRSEMNVSTLELGDSALYLCASSLAGTGDETQYFGPGTRLLVL.

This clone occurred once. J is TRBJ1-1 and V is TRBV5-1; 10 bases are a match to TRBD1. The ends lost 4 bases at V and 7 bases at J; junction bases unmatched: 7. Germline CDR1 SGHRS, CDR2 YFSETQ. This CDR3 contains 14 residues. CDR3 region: CASSRQGASGEAFF. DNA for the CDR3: TGCGCCAGCAGCCGACAGGGGGCGAGCGGTGAAGCTTTCTTT. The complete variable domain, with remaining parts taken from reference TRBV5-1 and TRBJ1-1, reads KAGVTQTPRYLIKTRGQQVTLSCSPISGHRSVSWYQQTPGQGLQFLFEYFSETQRNKGNFPGRFSGRQFSNSRSEMNVSTLELGDSALYLCASSRQGASGEAFFGQGTRLTVV.

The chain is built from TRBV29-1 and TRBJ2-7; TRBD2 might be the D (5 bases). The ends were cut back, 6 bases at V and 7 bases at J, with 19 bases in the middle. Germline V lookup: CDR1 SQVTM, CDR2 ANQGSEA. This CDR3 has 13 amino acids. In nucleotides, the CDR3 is TGCAGCGTGGATTTGCGATCCTCGGGGGAGCAGTACTTC. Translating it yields CSVDLRSSGEQYF.

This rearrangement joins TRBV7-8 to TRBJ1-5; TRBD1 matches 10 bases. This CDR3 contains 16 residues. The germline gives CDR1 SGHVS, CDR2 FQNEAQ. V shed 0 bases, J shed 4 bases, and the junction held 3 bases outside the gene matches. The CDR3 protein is CASSLAGQGVNQPQHF. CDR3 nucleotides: TGTGCCAGCAGCTTAGCCGGACAGGGGGTAAATCAGCCCCAGCATTTT.